This passage covers 23 T cell receptor beta chains from one sample sequenced in a study of CD8+CD57+ T cells in acquired aplastic anemia. CD8+CD57+ cell expansion, shown by flow cytometry, had occurred in the patients selected for sequencing. It was genomic DNA that served as the template for profiling TCR beta VDJ and CDR3. TCRdb re-called the reads with MiXCR, one entry per CDR3 protein. The sample gives about 270,000 distinct CDR3 sequences, approximately 79% of which show up once; approximately 40% is in the top ten. The sequenced material came from sorted CD4+, CD8+, or CD8+CD57+ T cells (not recorded which) from PBMCs. All receptors derive from a human donor with aplastic anemia.

The V call is TRBV12-3 or TRBV12-4, the J call TRBJ1-2, with D uncertain. The CDR3 has 12 amino acids. V lost 4 bases and J 6 bases, leaving 9 bases between the germline ends. The chain's CDR3 is CASSSAVDGYTF. DNA of the CDR3: TGTGCCAGCAGTTCGGCTGTCGATGGCTACACCTTC.

The chain uses TRBV5-1 and TRBJ1-2, with 8 positions matching TRBD1. Germline CDR1 SGHRS, CDR2 YFSETQ. The V segment lost 2 bases and the J segment 0 bases; nucleotides outside the gene matches: 3. CDR3 size: 15 residues. CDR3 in DNA: TGCGCCAGCAGCTTAACAGGGGGAACTAACTATGGCTACACCTTC. The encoded protein is CASSLTGGTNYGYTF.

This clonotype was seen a few times. A junction end diverges from the germline sequence, so it may reflect a read error. The chain joins TRBV7-9 to TRBJ2-3; 8 bases align to TRBD2. The length of the CDR3 is 14 residues. Germline lookup yields CDR1 SEHNR and CDR2 FQNEAQ (reference sequence). As DNA, the CDR3 is TGTGCCAGCAGCTTTCAAGGAGGCGGGGGGAGCGATGAGTTT. Encoded protein: CASSFQGGGGSDEF.

For this clonotype: The final CDR3 position lacks the conserved phenylalanine or tryptophan, pointing to a likely read error. The DNA is left out, because the CDR3 cannot be placed on it with certainty; the CDR3 is given as TCRdb lists it. The chain recombines TRBV15 with TRBJ2-5; the DNA was not used to check the table's D call, TRBD1. Both ends counted, the CDR3 spans 16 residues. In germline, CDR1 is LNHNV, CDR2 YYDKDF (reference sequence). CDR3 protein: CATSRGSDQDPQYFVP.

In this sample, this clonotype turned up once. The conserved final phenylalanine or tryptophan is absent from the CDR3, which likely points to a read error. Because the CDR3's place on the DNA is in doubt, the DNA is left out and the CDR3 is given as listed by TCRdb. The chain is built from TRBV7-3 and TRBJ2-3. The CDR3 totals 13 residues, both ends included. Germline CDR1 reads SGHTA; CDR2 reads FQGTGA. CDR3: CASSRLANAVEHC.

The chain couples TRBV7-9 to TRBJ2-6; 8 nucleotides line up with TRBD2. Germline loops: CDR1 SEHNR, CDR2 FQNEAQ (reference sequence). Trimming cost V 3 bases and J 13 bases; bases outside gene matches: 17. The CDR3 length is 17 residues. The CDR3 coding sequence is TGTGCCAGCAGCTTTGGGAGGGTCCGGGGGGGCGACAAGGTCCTGACTTTC. As protein: CASSFGRVRGGDKVLTF.

The table lists this clonotype with a count of one. This rearrangement joins TRBV4-3 to TRBJ2-7, with 9 positions matching TRBD1. Per the germline V gene, CDR1 is LGHNA and CDR2 is YSLEER. This CDR3 comprises 15 residues. With V trimmed by 5 bases and J by 0 bases, 5 bases remained unmatched. CDR3: CASSSGQGCSYEQYV. The CDR3 DNA sequence: TGCGCCAGCAGCTCCGGACAGGGGTGCTCCTACGAGCAGTACGTC.

A single count supports this clonotype. The V and J genes are TRBV7-8 and TRBJ2-3, with D maybe TRBD2 (7 bases). The germline gives CDR1 SGHVS, CDR2 FQNEAQ. The CDR3 contains 18 residues. V lost 1 base and J lost 1, with 18 bases in between. Written as DNA, the CDR3 is TGTGCCAGCAGCTTAGAACGAGGGGGGGATCCAGGCACAGATACGCAGTATTTT. It codes for CASSLERGGDPGTDTQYF.

Worth noting for this clonotype: Mismatch with germline at one junction end may stem from a read error. The chain joins TRBV7-9 to TRBJ2-3; D might be TRBD2 (5 bases). This CDR3 is 15 amino acids long. Germline CDR1 is SEHNR and CDR2 is FQNEAQ (reference sequence). The DNA of the CDR3 is TGTGCCAGCAGCGTAGCGTCGGCAGGCGGAGATACGCAGTATTTT. Translating it yields CASSVASAGGDTQYF.

The chain joins TRBV7-9 to TRBJ2-7; no clear D gene. The V and J ends lost 4 bases and 1 base respectively, with 14 bases between them. Germline V gene sequence: CDR1 SEHNR, CDR2 FQNEAQ (reference sequence). The CDR3 is 15 residues long. The CDR3 region is CASSYSGSPSYEQYF. Here the CDR3 DNA reads TGTGCCAGCAGCTACTCCGGGTCACCTTCCTACGAGCAGTACTTC.

Of note for this clonotype: The germline gene is not matched at one end of the junction; a read error may be the cause. The V call is TRBV5-4, the J call TRBJ2-3; a possible D gene is TRBD2 (5 bases). Germline V gene sequence: CDR1 SGHNT, CDR2 YYREEE (reference sequence). The CDR3 loop spans 13 amino acids. CDR3 nucleotides: TGTGCCAGCGGCTTCAGTAGCGCAGATACGCAGTATTTT. This sequence encodes CASGFSSADTQYF.

The V and J genes are TRBV9 and TRBJ2-7; 8 bases are a match to TRBD1. The CDR3 is 16 amino acids. CDR1 and CDR2 from the germline V gene are SGDLS and YYNGEE. The CDR3 DNA is TGTGCCAGCAGCGTACCGGGACAGGCGAACCTGGCCGAGCAGTGCGTC. It yields the protein CASSVPGQANLAEQCV.

The J gene is TRBJ1-5, the V gene TRBV7-2; weak D call: TRBD1 (5 bases). V was shortened by 3 bases and J by 8 bases, with 14 bases between the two germline ends. The CDR3 totals 14 residues. CDR1 and CDR2 from the germline V gene are SGHTA and FQGNSA. CDR3 DNA sequence: TGTGCCAGCAGCTTGGCGGGGCCTAACGAGCCCCAGCATTTT. Protein sequence: CASSLAGPNEPQHF.

This sequence joins TRBV2 and TRBJ2-3, with a tentative D call TRBD2 (6 bases). The V gene lost 8 bases and the J gene lost 7 bases, with 16 bases spanning the gap. Per the germline V gene, CDR1 is SNHLY and CDR2 is FYNNEI. The CDR3 is made up of 13 amino acids. CDR3 DNA sequence: TGTGCCAGCGGGGACTGGGGTACCAATACGCAGTATTTT. This gives the protein CASGDWGTNTQYF.

This chain connects TRBV9 to TRBJ2-7, with 7 bases fitting TRBD1. This CDR3 is built from 16 residues. Germline V gene sequence: CDR1 SGDLS, CDR2 YYNGEE. V gave up 5 bases and J gave up 7 bases; unmatched junction bases: 18. This CDR3 reads CASRTPGQKNLEEQYV. CDR3 nucleotides: TGTGCCAGCAGGACACCGGGACAGAAGAACCTGGAGGAGCAGTACGTC.

Remarks on this clonotype: One end of the junction fails to match germline, which may point to a read error. The chain employs TRBV7-9 and TRBJ1-2; a possible D gene is TRBD1 (6 bases). Germline-derived CDR1 and CDR2 are SEHNR and FQNEAQ (reference sequence). The CDR3 loop spans 16 amino acids. The CDR3 DNA reads as TGTGCCTGCAGCTTACGCGACGGGACATTGGACTCCCAGTACACCTTC. Protein sequence: CACSLRDGTLDSQYTF.

This clonotype turned up a few times. A read error may account for a junction end that differs from germline. The chain links TRBV2 to TRBJ2-3; TRBD1 or TRBD2 may be the D gene (6 bases each). CDR3 length equals 13 residues. Per germline, CDR1 SNHLY and CDR2 FYNNEI. The CDR3 coding sequence is TGCACCAGCTGGGACGGGGGCACCGATACGCAGTATTTT. Protein sequence: CTSWDGGTDTQYF.

In regard to this clonotype: In this CDR3 the conserved last residue, phenylalanine or tryptophan, is missing, so a read error is likely. Because the CDR3's place on the DNA is in doubt, the DNA is left out and the CDR3 is given as listed by TCRdb. The chain is built from TRBV7-3 and TRBJ2-3; no check of the table's D call, TRBD2, against the DNA was made. CDR1 SGHTA and CDR2 FQGTGA come from the germline V gene. A total of 13 residues make up the CDR3, ends included. CDR3 sequence reads: CASGGGATAVEHC.

About this clonotype itself: One end of the junction is discordant with germline, which a read error may explain. The chain links TRBV2 to TRBJ2-3; a weak D match, TRBD2 (7 bases). Germline lookup yields CDR1 SNHLY and CDR2 FYNNEI. This CDR3 spans 14 amino acids. CDR3 protein: CASSVGGGHEQLFF. CDR3 in DNA: TGTGCCAGCAGTGTTGGGGGGGGCCATGAGCAGCTCTTCTTT.

This chain uses TRBV19 with TRBJ1-2; D is possibly TRBD1 (6 bases). V was pared by 0 bases and J by 8 bases, with 10 bases between. Germline V lookup: CDR1 LNHDA, CDR2 SQIVND (reference sequence). The CDR3 is 13 amino acids. CDR3 coding DNA: TGTGCCAGTAGTATAGACAGGGGAGACGGCTACACCTTC. This gives the protein CASSIDRGDGYTF.

This clonotype was detected ten times or more. This chain connects TRBV4-3 to TRBJ2-7; 7 bases map to TRBD1. In germline, CDR1 is LGHNA, CDR2 YSLEER. The CDR3 totals 17 residues. J lost 3 bases, V lost 1 base, and 12 bases had no gene match. CDR3 sequence (DNA): TGCGCCAGCAGCCAAGGGGTAGGGGGCGGTTCCAACTACGAGCAGTACTTC. The encoded protein is CASSQGVGGGSNYEQYF.

Remarks on this clonotype: One end of the junction fails to match germline, which may point to a read error. The rearrangement joins TRBV7-2 to TRBJ2-3; D possibly corresponds to TRBD2 (7 bases). In germline, CDR1 is SGHTA, CDR2 FQGNSA. This CDR3 is built from 14 residues. In nucleotides, the CDR3 is TGTGCCAGCAGCTTAGTAGTCGGGGGGCCAGCCAACGCCTTT. Encoded protein: CASSLVVGGPANAF.

Note on this clonotype: An end of the junction differs from the germline gene, which may be a read error. V usage is TRBV7-3 and J usage is TRBJ2-5; 7 positions agree with TRBD1. Germline CDR1 is SGHTA and CDR2 is FQGTGA. The CDR3 loop spans 15 amino acids. CDR3 loop: CASSLPTGRQETQYF. CDR3 sequence (DNA): TGTGCCAGCAGCTTACCGACAGGGCGGCAAGAGACTCAGTACTTC.